The 21 T cell receptor beta chains below all came from one sample that was sequenced in a study of identifying expanded T cells in peripheral blood. Only in-frame clones appear in the TCRdb table, and some are missing; sequencing was by immunoSEQ multiplex PCR. The sample carries about 100,000 clones, approximately 88% recorded once. Sequencing input: blood. All receptors come from a person between 18 and 75 years old in good health.

This chain links TRBV28 with TRBJ2-7; 16 bases match TRBD2. The germline CDR1 and CDR2 sequences are MDHEN and SYDVKM. V was clipped by 3 bases and J by 7 bases; unmatched bases: 3. The CDR3 loop spans 15 amino acids. As DNA, the CDR3 is TGTGCCAGCAGTTTTGGGACTAGCGGGAGGGGTGAGCAGTACTTC. It codes for CASSFGTSGRGEQYF.

V is TRBV11-1 and J is TRBJ2-1; D uncertain. The V and J ends lost 5 bases and 5 bases respectively, with 10 bases between them. Germline V gene data show CDR1 as SGHAT and CDR2 as FQDESV (reference sequence). The length of the CDR3 is 13 residues. In DNA, the CDR3 is TGTGCCAGCAGCCCCCTACGGGACAATGAGCAGTTCTTC. Translation gives CASSPLRDNEQFF.

The genes are TRBV19 and TRBJ2-1; 13 positions match TRBD2. J gave up 5 bases and V 7 bases, and 11 bases lay outside the gene matches. Per the germline V gene, CDR1 is LNHDA and CDR2 is SQIVND (reference sequence). The CDR3 extends over 17 amino acids. CDR3 sequence: CASTPLGLAGTNNEQFF. CDR3 bases: TGTGCCAGTACCCCATTGGGACTAGCGGGGACCAACAATGAGCAGTTCTTC.

V gene TRBV27 combines with J gene TRBJ1-5; TRBD1 aligns across 7 bases. V shed 6 bases, J shed 6 bases, and the junction held 17 bases outside the gene matches. Germline V gene sequence: CDR1 MNHEY, CDR2 SMNVEV (reference sequence). This CDR3 has 17 residues. The chain's CDR3 is CASSLVSSRGKSQPQHF. In nucleotides, the CDR3 is TGTGCCAGCAGCTTAGTGAGCTCCAGGGGGAAAAGTCAGCCCCAGCATTTT.

CDR3 region: CASSLKVNEQFF. The CDR3 bases are TGTGCCAGCAGTTTAAAGGTGAATGAGCAGTTCTTC. The chain uses TRBV28 and TRBJ2-1; no clear D gene. Germline CDR1 MDHEN, CDR2 SYDVKM. There are 12 residues in the CDR3. V was pared by 2 bases and J by 7 bases, with 6 bases between.

The rearrangement links TRBV9 to TRBJ1-4; 10 bases are a match to TRBD1. The CDR3 loop spans 14 amino acids. The J segment lost 7 bases and the V segment lost 2 bases, leaving 2 bases of the junction unmatched. Per the germline V gene, CDR1 is SGDLS and CDR2 is YYNGEE. CDR3 DNA: TGTGCCAGCAGCGTCGACAGGGGGCGTGAAAAACTGTTTTTT. Residues: CASSVDRGREKLFF.

A single count supports this clone. The chain has TRBV5-1 and TRBJ2-3, with 7 bases that match TRBD1. CDR1 SGHRS and CDR2 YFSETQ come from the germline V gene. CDR3 length: 15 amino acids. Losses at the gene ends were 2 bases for V and 2 bases for J; bases not matched to a gene: 5. The CDR3 DNA sequence: TGCGCCAGCAGCTTAAGGGGACAGCCCACAGATACGCAGTATTTT. This translates into CASSLRGQPTDTQYF. Looking up the rest from reference TRBV5-1 and TRBJ2-3 gives the full variable domain: KAGVTQTPRYLIKTRGQQVTLSCSPISGHRSVSWYQQTPGQGLQFLFEYFSETQRNKGNFPGRFSGRQFSNSRSEMNVSTLELGDSALYLCASSLRGQPTDTQYFGPGTRLTVL.

This clone was recorded only once. The CDR3 sequence: CSARLNTEAFF. In DNA, the CDR3 is TGCAGCGCCCGATTGAACACTGAAGCTTTCTTT. The chain is built from TRBV20-1 and TRBJ1-1; D remains ambiguous. This CDR3 is built from 11 residues. Germline V gene data show CDR1 as DFQATT and CDR2 as SNEGSKA (reference sequence).

The genes are TRBV5-8 and TRBJ1-1; the D is unclear. The length of the CDR3 is 10 residues. Trimming removed 6 bases from V and 1 base from J, with 1 base in between. Germline V gives CDR1 SGHTS, CDR2 YDEGEE. CDR3 DNA sequence: TGTGCCAGCAAGAACACTGAAGCTTTCTTT. This gives the protein CASKNTEAFF.

The chain is built from TRBV30 and TRBJ2-1; TRBD2 agrees at 8 bases. V lost 1 base, J lost 6 bases, and 2 bases stayed unmatched. Per germline, CDR1 GTSNPN and CDR2 SVGIG (reference sequence). The CDR3 spans 13 residues. The CDR3 loop reads CAWSAGGPNEQFF. The CDR3 DNA is TGTGCCTGGAGTGCGGGGGGGCCCAATGAGCAGTTCTTC.

V is TRBV6-6 and J is TRBJ1-4; TRBD1 agrees at 8 bases. Germline CDR1 is MNHNY and CDR2 is SVGAGI (reference sequence). The J segment lost 8 bases and the V segment lost 1 base, leaving 9 bases of the junction unmatched. This CDR3 has 16 residues. CDR3 coding DNA: TGTGCCAGCAGTTACTTCAGGGGGCGCGGATCGGAAAAACTGTTTTTT. It encodes CASSYFRGRGSEKLFF.

The chain joins TRBV7-2 to TRBJ1-5; D unclear. Germline values: CDR1 SGHTA, CDR2 FQGNSA. The germline V and J ends were trimmed by 6 bases and 0 bases, with 24 bases remaining between them. CDR3 length: 19 residues. CDR3 loop: CASRPSPSRQPYSNQPQHF. Written as DNA, the CDR3 is TGTGCCAGCAGACCCAGTCCTTCGCGGCAGCCTTATAGCAATCAGCCCCAGCATTTT.

This chain links TRBV4-3 with TRBJ2-4; D is ambiguous. The CDR3 is 16 amino acids. With 0 bases removed from V and 3 bases from J, the gap between germline ends came to 12 bases. From germline, CDR1 is LGHNA and CDR2 YSLEER. This chain's CDR3 is CASSQEQAWGKNIQYF. CDR3 in DNA: TGCGCCAGCAGCCAAGAACAAGCCTGGGGCAAAAACATTCAGTACTTC.

The rearrangement links TRBV9 to TRBJ2-3; 12 nucleotides match TRBD2. The CDR3 is 18 residues long. V was pared by 0 bases and J by 2 bases, with 7 bases of the junction left unmatched. Germline V gene lookup returns CDR1 SGDLS and CDR2 YYNGEE. This chain's CDR3 is CASSVGAGLAGFTDTQYF. CDR3 DNA sequence: TGTGCCAGCAGCGTAGGAGCGGGACTAGCGGGTTTCACAGATACGCAGTATTTT.

The chain uses TRBV19 and TRBJ2-2, with 13 nucleotides matching TRBD2. Per germline, CDR1 LNHDA and CDR2 SQIVND (reference sequence). The CDR3 is 16 amino acids. Trimming removed 5 bases from V and 5 bases from J; junction bases left unmatched: 5. CDR3 region: CASSVGLAGRTGELFF. CDR3 sequence (DNA): TGTGCCAGTAGTGTGGGACTAGCGGGACGGACCGGGGAGCTGTTTTTT.

The chain couples TRBV5-6 to TRBJ1-2; D gene ambiguous. CDR1 and CDR2 from the germline V gene are SGHDT and YYEEEE. The V end was cut by 0 bases, the J end by 8 bases, with 14 bases between. The CDR3 runs to 14 residues. The CDR3 sequence is CASSLGRPQAGYTF. The CDR3 bases are TGTGCCAGCAGCTTGGGACGGCCCCAGGCGGGCTACACCTTC.

Here the CDR3 reads CASSERSGINSEQYF. CDR3 nucleotide sequence: TGTGCCAGCAGTGAGAGGTCGGGGATCAACTCCGAGCAGTACTTC. J is TRBJ2-7 and V is TRBV6-1, with D perhaps TRBD2 (5 bases). Germline V gene data show CDR1 as MNHNS and CDR2 as SASEGT. V was shortened by 3 bases and J by 6 bases, with 18 bases between the two germline ends. The CDR3 is 15 residues long.

V usage is TRBV4-1 and J usage is TRBJ1-5; D possibly corresponds to TRBD1 (5 bases). From germline, CDR1 is MGHRA and CDR2 YSYEKL. V was shortened by 1 base and J by 5 bases, with 9 bases between the two germline ends. The CDR3 length is 14 residues. In nucleotides, the CDR3 is TGCGCCAGCAGCCAAGTGACAGATGATCAGCCCCAGCATTTT. Its protein product is CASSQVTDDQPQHF.

The gene calls are TRBV4-3 and TRBJ1-4, with D tentatively TRBD1 (6 bases). The CDR3 totals 16 residues. In germline, CDR1 is LGHNA, CDR2 YSLEER. V lost 1 base and J 8 bases, leaving 17 bases between the germline ends. The CDR3 DNA sequence: TGCGCCAGCAGCCAAGCTCCTAGACAGGTGTTGGAAAAACTGTTTTTT. Its protein product is CASSQAPRQVLEKLFF.

The V call is TRBV27, the J call TRBJ2-3, with 7 nucleotides matching TRBD2. CDR3 length: 15 amino acids. V trimming: 6 bases; J trimming: 0 bases; junction bases outside the gene matches: 6. CDR1 is MNHEY, CDR2 SMNVEV, per germline (reference sequence). The CDR3 DNA follows: TGTGCCAGCAGCTCCTCAGCGGGAAGCACAGATACGCAGTATTTT. Translating it yields CASSSSAGSTDTQYF.

The chain uses TRBV19 and TRBJ2-7; the match to TRBD2 covers 10 bases. Trimming at V came to 5 bases and at J to 6 bases, leaving 7 bases not matched to a gene. The CDR3 spans 14 residues. Germline CDR1 LNHDA, CDR2 SQIVND (reference sequence). The CDR3 DNA follows: TGTGCCAGTAGTCCGCTAGCGGGAGCGGGCGAGCAGTACTTC. Its protein product is CASSPLAGAGEQYF.